The TCR beta chain under discussion was sequenced for a study of cytomegalovirus exposure and HLA in healthy donors. Notes on the study in general: Subsequent analysis of the roughly 120 validation repertoires found a tendency for first-cohort TCR clusters to co-occur.

Only in-frame clones appear in the TCRdb table, and some are missing; sequencing was by immunoSEQ multiplex PCR. The sample consists of 200,000 to 250,000 clones, approximately 86% of them appearing once. This clone was seen just once. Its antigen is as yet unknown. Germline CDR1 reads MNHGY; CDR2 reads SAAAGT. The CDR3 runs 14 residues. With 6 bases removed from V and 6 bases from J, the gap between germline ends came to 15 bases. This sequence joins TRBV6-8 and TRBJ2-1; D might be TRBD2 (5 bases). The sequenced sample consisted of PBMCs. The receptor's source is a woman aged 18-35 years in good health and CMV-seronegative. The CDR3 protein is CASSPDTRRNEQFF. CDR3 nucleotide sequence: TGTGCCAGCAGCCCCGACACTAGGCGCAATGAGCAGTTCTTC.